This record covers a single TCR beta chain. Its antigen is currently unknown. The study assayed around 92,000 TCR templates per sample. The protocol was immunoSEQ multiplex PCR, while the TCRdb copy is restricted to in-frame clones and leaves out a portion. In the table there are around 97,000 clones, 90% to 95% of which are singletons. Trimming removed 3 bases at V and 1 base at J, with 17 bases between. The CDR3 totals 17 residues. Germline assignment: CDR1 LNHDA and CDR2 SQIVND (reference sequence). This sample was included in a study of siplizumab effects on memory and regulatory T cells. Study-wide results and limits: Assignment of a naive or memory phenotype failed for roughly 80-96% of the proliferating CD4+ or CD8+ clones. Apparently key alloresponse contributors, naive T cells also seemed more diverse than memory cells. Unstimulated subset assignment was obtained for only a minor fraction of alloreactive clones.

Sequencing was performed on non-Treg CD4+ T cells sorted from blood. This sequence was found in a human donor in good health. This chain links TRBV19 with TRBJ2-3; D unresolved. The CDR3 bases are TGTGCCAGTAGTATTATGGCACTTAGCCTGGGCACAGATACGCAGTATTTT. Encoded protein: CASSIMALSLGTDTQYF.